Listed here is a single T cell receptor beta chain. The sample is drawn from a study of PD-L1 blockade in urothelial cancer. Time point described: pretreatment peripheral blood. The study enrolled patients with locally advanced or metastatic urothelial carcinoma. Method: immunoSEQ multiplex PCR; TCRdb's copy keeps in-frame clones and lacks some. The sample includes tens of thousands of clones, 80% to 85% of them seen just once. This CDR3 is 15 amino acids long. Germline V gene lookup returns CDR1 ENHRY and CDR2 SYGVKD. Trimming took off 2 bases at V and 2 bases at J, with 12 bases between the two ends.

This TCR derives from a woman between 65 and 79 years old with urothelial cancer. Sequencing used PBMCs, obtained around atezolizumab (anti-PD-L1) treatment. The chain carries TRBV10-3 and TRBJ2-5; weak D call: TRBD1 (6 bases). The CDR3 sequence is CAISEPLTGQETQYF. The DNA for the CDR3 is TGTGCCATCAGTGAGCCCTTGACAGGTCAAGAGACCCAGTACTTC.